This passage covers 14 T cell receptor beta chains from one sample sequenced in a study of cytomegalovirus exposure and HLA in healthy donors. 13 Jbeta primers and 60 Vbeta primers were used for the PCR. Here immunoSEQ multiplex PCR was the method, and the copy in TCRdb shows in-frame clones only, minus some. The sample holds some 180,000 clones; roughly 78% are singletons and the top ten take 4% to 4.5%. Material: PBMCs. The receptors originated from a woman in her 30s in good health and CMV-seropositive.

V and J are TRBV9 and TRBJ1-4, with D perhaps TRBD1 (5 bases). The ends were cut back, 8 bases at V and 8 bases at J, with 13 bases in the middle. Germline V lookup: CDR1 SGDLS, CDR2 YYNGEE. The CDR3 sequence is 12 residues long. CDR3 loop: CASQGIGEKLFF. In nucleotides, the CDR3 is TGTGCCAGTCAGGGAATAGGGGAAAAACTGTTTTTT.

V is TRBV5-1 and J is TRBJ2-7; 10 nucleotides align to TRBD2. The CDR3 has 16 residues. J lost 6 bases, V lost 4 bases, and 13 bases had no gene match. Germline values: CDR1 SGHRS, CDR2 YFSETQ. CDR3 sequence: CASSATSGSSHPEQYF. In nucleotides, the CDR3 is TGCGCCAGCAGCGCGACTAGCGGGTCGAGTCACCCCGAGCAGTACTTC.

The V gene is TRBV11-3, the J gene TRBJ2-2; D ambiguous. Per the germline V gene, CDR1 is SGHNT and CDR2 is YENEEA. This CDR3 comprises 11 residues. Trimming removed 5 bases at V and 6 bases at J, with 4 bases between. In nucleotides, the CDR3 is TGTGCCAGCAGCCCGGCCGGGGAGCTGTTTTTT. Its translation is CASSPAGELFF.

The genes are TRBV11-2 and TRBJ2-1, with 7 positions matching TRBD2. There are 15 residues in the CDR3. V shed 4 bases, J shed 2 bases, and the junction held 5 bases outside the gene matches. The germline CDR1 and CDR2 sequences are SGHAT and FQNNGV. The CDR3 region has the DNA TGTGCCAGCAGCTCGGGCGGGGGAGCCTACAATGAGCAGTTCTTC. It is translated as CASSSGGGAYNEQFF.

The chain is built from TRBV6-5 and TRBJ2-5; a weak D match, TRBD1 (5 bases). Per the germline V gene, CDR1 is MNHEY and CDR2 is SVGAGI. V was clipped by 5 bases and J by 1 base, with 8 bases between them. CDR3 length equals 13 residues. In DNA, the CDR3 is TGTGCCAGCAGTACAGGCTTCCAAGAGACCCAGTACTTC. Its translation is CASSTGFQETQYF.

The V call is TRBV2, the J call TRBJ2-2; a possible D gene is TRBD2 (6 bases). The CDR3 is 15 amino acids. Trimming took off 2 bases at V and 0 bases at J, with 7 bases between the two ends. Germline V gives CDR1 SNHLY, CDR2 FYNNEI. The CDR3 region has the DNA TGTGCCAGCAGTGAACCGGGGGCGAACACCGGGGAGCTGTTTTTT. Residues: CASSEPGANTGELFF.

The J gene is TRBJ2-1, the V gene TRBV11-3; D is undetermined. The CDR3 consists of 13 residues. Trimming shortened V by 5 bases and J by 4 bases, and 9 bases separated the two germline ends. Germline V CDR1 and CDR2: SGHNT, YENEEA. Here the CDR3 reads CASSPSPYNEQFF. The CDR3 bases are TGTGCCAGCAGCCCCTCCCCGTACAATGAGCAGTTCTTC.

The V gene is TRBV4-1, the J gene TRBJ1-1; 11 nucleotides align to TRBD1. This CDR3 has 15 residues. CDR1 and CDR2 (germline): MGHRA, YSYEKL. After removal of 2 bases from V and 2 bases from J, the junction contained 1 base not matched to a gene. The DNA of the CDR3 is TGCGCCAGCAGCCAACGGACAGGGGGCAACACTGAAGCTTTCTTT. This encodes CASSQRTGGNTEAFF.

This rearrangement joins TRBV7-9 to TRBJ2-3; 7 bases match TRBD2. CDR1 SEHNR and CDR2 FQNEAQ come from the germline V gene (reference sequence). The CDR3 is 15 residues long. Trimming took 10 bases from V and 0 from J; bases not matched to a gene: 10. CDR3 nucleotide sequence: TGTGCCAACACTATTAGCGGGTCTAGCACAGATACGCAGTATTTT. This codes for CANTISGSSTDTQYF. The variable domain in full, completed from reference TRBV7-9 and TRBJ2-3, reads DTGVSQNPRHKITKRGQNVTFRCDPISEHNRLYWYRQTLGQGPEFLTYFQNEAQLEKSRLLSDRFSAERPKGSFSTLEIQRTEQGDSAMYLCANTISGSSTDTQYFGPGTRLTVL.

This chain uses TRBV5-4 with TRBJ1-2, with TRBD1 matching over 8 bases. V shed 4 bases and J 5 bases; nucleotides not matched to a gene: 7. This CDR3 is 14 amino acids long. Germline CDR1 is SGHNT and CDR2 is YYREEE (reference sequence). The CDR3 DNA reads TGTGCCAGCAGCACCCCACAGGGGGAATATGGCTACACCTTC. It translates to CASSTPQGEYGYTF.

V is TRBV27 and J is TRBJ1-2; TRBD1 matches at 11 bases. In germline, CDR1 is MNHEY, CDR2 SMNVEV (reference sequence). CDR3 length: 15 residues. V shed 3 bases, J shed 2 bases, and the junction held 2 bases outside the gene matches. CDR3 DNA: TGTGCCAGCAGTTTCGGGACAGGGGGAAACTATGGCTACACCTTC. Translating it yields CASSFGTGGNYGYTF.

This clone was seen a single time. This sequence joins TRBV5-1 and TRBJ2-7; tentatively, D is TRBD1 (5 bases). The germline CDR1 and CDR2 sequences are SGHRS and YFSETQ. V shed 4 bases and J shed 1 base, with 12 bases lying between them. There are 14 residues in the CDR3. The DNA for the CDR3 is TGCGCCAGCAGCCTTCGACAGCGATCCTACGAGCAGTACTTC. Translated: CASSLRQRSYEQYF.

The chain carries TRBV4-3 and TRBJ2-5; maybe TRBD2 (6 bases). Germline loops: CDR1 LGHNA, CDR2 YSLEER. The CDR3 has 15 amino acids. V was clipped by 2 bases and J by 4 bases, with 14 bases between them. The CDR3 region is CASSQSLGTLETQYF. The CDR3 bases are TGCGCCAGCAGCCAAAGCCTCGGGACTCTAGAGACCCAGTACTTC.

In this sample, this clone turned up a few times. The gene calls are TRBV5-5 and TRBJ2-7; the match to TRBD1 covers 7 bases. This CDR3 comprises 16 residues. The V and J ends lost 3 bases and 2 bases, in that order; junction bases with no gene match: 11. From germline, CDR1 is SGHKS and CDR2 YYEKEE (reference sequence). The chain's CDR3 is CASSSLTGTLPYEQYF. The CDR3 region has the DNA TGTGCCAGCAGCTCCCTGACAGGGACCCTCCCCTACGAGCAGTACTTC.